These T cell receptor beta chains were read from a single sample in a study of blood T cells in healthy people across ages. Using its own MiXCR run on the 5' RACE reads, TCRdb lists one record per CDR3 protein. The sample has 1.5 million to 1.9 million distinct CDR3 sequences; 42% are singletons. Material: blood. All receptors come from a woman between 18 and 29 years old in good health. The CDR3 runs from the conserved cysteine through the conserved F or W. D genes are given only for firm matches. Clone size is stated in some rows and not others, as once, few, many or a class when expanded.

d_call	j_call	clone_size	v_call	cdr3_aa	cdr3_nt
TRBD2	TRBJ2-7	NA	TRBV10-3	CATETSDSYEQYF	TGTGCCACCGAGACTAGCGACTCCTACGAGCAGTACTTC
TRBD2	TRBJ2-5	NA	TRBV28	CAGSLYGRAGETQYF	TGTGCCGGCAGTTTATACGGGAGGGCCGGGGAGACCCAGTACTTC
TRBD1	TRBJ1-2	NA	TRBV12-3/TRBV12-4	CASRPRQGGNYGYTF	TGTGCCAGCAGACCCCGACAGGGGGGTAACTATGGCTACACCTTC
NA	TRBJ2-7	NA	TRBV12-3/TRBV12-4	CASSFDRTEQYF	TGTGCCAGCAGTTTTGACAGGACGGAGCAGTACTTC
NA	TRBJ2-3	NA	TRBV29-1	CSGEATSGDTQYF	TGCAGCGGCGAAGCCACGTCTGGGGATACGCAGTATTTT
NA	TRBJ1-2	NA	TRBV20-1	CSGYSSGREANYGYTF	TGCAGTGGGTACTCGTCCGGGCGGGAGGCTAACTATGGCTACACCTTC
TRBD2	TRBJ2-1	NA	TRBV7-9	CASSLGLAKKNNEQFF	TGTGCCAGCAGCCTCGGACTAGCGAAGAAGAACAATGAGCAGTTCTTC
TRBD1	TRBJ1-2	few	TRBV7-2	CVSSYLPGQGPGGYTF	TGTGTCAGCAGCTACCTCCCGGGACAGGGTCCTGGTGGCTACACCTTC
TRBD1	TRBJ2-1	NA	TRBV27	CASTGSRQGVVNEQFF	TGTGCCAGCACAGGGTCGAGACAGGGGGTAGTCAATGAGCAGTTCTTC
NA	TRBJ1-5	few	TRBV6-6	CASSHGGPKDSNQPQHF	TGTGCCAGCAGTCATGGGGGGCCGAAGGATAGCAATCAGCCCCAGCATTTT
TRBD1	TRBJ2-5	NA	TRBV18	CASSRPGQGTETQYF	TGTGCCAGCTCACGCCCGGGACAGGGGACAGAGACCCAGTACTTC
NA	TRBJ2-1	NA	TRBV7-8	CASSQGHPNEQFF	TGTGCCAGCAGCCAAGGACACCCAAATGAGCAGTTCTTC
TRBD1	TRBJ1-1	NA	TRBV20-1	CSARDRLTEAFF	TGCAGTGCGAGGGACAGGTTAACTGAAGCTTTCTTT
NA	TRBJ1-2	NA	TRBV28	CASTTDRFYGYTF	TGTGCCAGCACCACCGACAGGTTCTATGGCTACACCTTC
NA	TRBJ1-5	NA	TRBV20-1	CSANRVSNQPQHF	TGCAGTGCAAACAGGGTTAGCAATCAGCCCCAGCATTTT
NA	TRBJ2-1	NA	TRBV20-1	CSARDGGLGAYNEQFF	TGCAGTGCTAGAGATGGGGGCCTCGGTGCCTACAATGAGCAGTTCTTC
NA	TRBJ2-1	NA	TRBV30	CAWSEYTGLYNEQFF	TGTGCCTGGAGTGAGTATACCGGGCTATACAATGAGCAGTTCTTC
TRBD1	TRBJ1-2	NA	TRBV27	CASRIRTGSYGYTF	TGTGCCAGCAGAATAAGGACAGGGAGCTATGGCTACACCTTC
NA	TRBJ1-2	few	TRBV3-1	CASSSSLSPNYGYTF	TGTGCCAGCAGCTCAAGCCTGTCCCCTAACTATGGCTACACCTTC
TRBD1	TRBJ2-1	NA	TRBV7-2	CASSFRRDRANNEQFF	TGTGCCAGCAGCTTCCGCCGGGACAGGGCTAACAATGAGCAGTTCTTC
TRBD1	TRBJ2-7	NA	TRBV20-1	CSARDQDRYYEQYF	TGCAGTGCTAGAGATCAGGACAGGTACTACGAGCAGTACTTC
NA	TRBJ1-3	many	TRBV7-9	CASSPRSDSGNTIYF	TGTGCCAGCAGCCCTAGGAGTGACTCTGGAAACACCATATATTTT
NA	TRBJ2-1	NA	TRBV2	CASSALDNNEQFF	TGTGCCAGCAGTGCCTTAGATAACAATGAGCAGTTCTTC
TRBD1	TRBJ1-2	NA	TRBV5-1	CASSFDRGPAEYTF	TGCGCCAGCAGCTTCGACAGGGGTCCGGCGGAGTACACCTTC
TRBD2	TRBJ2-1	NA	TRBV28	CASRGGLAGPYNEQFF	TGTGCCAGCAGGGGAGGACTAGCGGGGCCCTACAATGAGCAGTTCTTC
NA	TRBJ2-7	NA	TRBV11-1	CASSYRTAFIYEQYF	TGTGCCAGCAGCTACAGGACTGCGTTTATCTACGAGCAGTACTTC
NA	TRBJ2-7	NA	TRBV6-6	CASRSGSQTSYEQYF	TGTGCCAGCAGGAGCGGGTCCCAGACTTCTTACGAGCAGTACTTC
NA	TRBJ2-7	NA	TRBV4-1	CASSQDPTGKDEQYF	TGCGCCAGCAGCCAAGATCCCACGGGGAAAGACGAGCAGTACTTC
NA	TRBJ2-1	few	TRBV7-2	CASSLASVNEQFF	TGTGCCAGCAGCTTAGCCAGCGTGAATGAGCAGTTCTTC